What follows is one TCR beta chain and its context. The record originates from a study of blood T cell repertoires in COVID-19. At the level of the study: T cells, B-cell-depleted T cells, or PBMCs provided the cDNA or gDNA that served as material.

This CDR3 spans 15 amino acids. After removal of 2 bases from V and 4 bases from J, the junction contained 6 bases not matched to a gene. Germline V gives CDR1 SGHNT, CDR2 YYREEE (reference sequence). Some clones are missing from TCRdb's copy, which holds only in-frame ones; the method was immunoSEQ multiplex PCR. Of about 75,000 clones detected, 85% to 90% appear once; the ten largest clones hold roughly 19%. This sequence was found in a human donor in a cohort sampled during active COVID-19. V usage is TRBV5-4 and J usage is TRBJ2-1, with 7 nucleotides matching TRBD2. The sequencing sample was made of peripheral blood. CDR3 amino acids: CASSLAGRGYNEQFF. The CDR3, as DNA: TGTGCCAGCAGCTTAGCGGGGCGGGGGTACAATGAGCAGTTCTTC.